Each of the 26 T cell receptor beta chains below was sequenced from the same sample in a study of cytomegalovirus exposure and HLA in healthy donors. The PCR ran on 60 Vbeta and 13 Jbeta primers. Only in-frame clones appear in the TCRdb table, and some are missing; sequencing was by immunoSEQ multiplex PCR. Of over 150,000 clones listed, roughly 71% are singletons. The sample consisted of PBMCs. Receptors originate from a male donor in good health and CMV-seropositive.

The rearrangement uses TRBV10-3 and TRBJ2-7; a weak D match, TRBD1 (5 bases). V lost 2 bases, J lost 2 bases, and 13 bases lay in between. The CDR3 extends over 15 amino acids. CDR1 ENHRY and CDR2 SYGVKD come from the germline V gene. CDR3 region: CAISEPARATYEQYF. DNA for the CDR3: TGTGCCATCAGTGAGCCCGCCAGGGCCACCTACGAGCAGTACTTC.

The V call is TRBV5-4, the J call TRBJ1-1; D possibly corresponds to TRBD1 (6 bases). The germline gives CDR1 SGHNT, CDR2 YYREEE (reference sequence). V lost 4 bases and J 0 bases, leaving 10 bases between the germline ends. CDR3 length: 14 residues. For the CDR3, the DNA is TGTGCCAGCAGCCCAGGGGTTGTGAACACTGAAGCTTTCTTT. This sequence encodes CASSPGVVNTEAFF.

In this sample, this clone turned up once. V is TRBV2 and J is TRBJ1-5, with 9 bases that match TRBD1. Unmatched junction bases numbered 4, after V lost 3 bases and J lost 1 base. The length of the CDR3 is 16 residues. Germline V gene data show CDR1 as SNHLY and CDR2 as FYNNEI. The CDR3 coding sequence is TGTGCCAGCAGTGAGGGGGACAGGGTCAGCAATCAGCCCCAGCATTTT. Protein sequence: CASSEGDRVSNQPQHF.

The rearrangement links TRBV6-6 to TRBJ1-1; D gene ambiguous. The germline CDR1 and CDR2 sequences are MNHNY and SVGAGI (reference sequence). The CDR3 loop spans 13 amino acids. The V end lost 0 bases, the J end lost 8 bases, and 10 bases lay between the germline ends. In DNA form, the CDR3 reads TGTGCCAGCAGTTACTCGATGAGAAACGAAGCTTTCTTT. This encodes CASSYSMRNEAFF.

This clone came up a few times. The V gene is TRBV5-4, the J gene TRBJ2-1, with D unclear. Germline V lookup: CDR1 SGHNT, CDR2 YYREEE (reference sequence). V was trimmed by 0 bases and J by 10 bases, leaving 5 bases between them. This CDR3 region has 11 residues. CDR3: CASSLGREQFF. Here the CDR3 DNA reads TGTGCCAGCAGCTTGGGCAGAGAGCAGTTCTTC.

The chain combines TRBV7-2 with TRBJ1-6; D possibly corresponds to TRBD1 (6 bases). There are 16 residues in the CDR3. The V gene lost 2 bases and the J gene lost 5 bases, with 13 bases spanning the gap. Germline-derived CDR1 and CDR2 are SGHTA and FQGNSA. The CDR3 loop is CASSLIAGHNNSPLHF. The CDR3 nucleotides are TGTGCCAGCAGCTTAATAGCGGGACACAATAATTCACCCCTCCACTTT.

The genes are TRBV6-5 and TRBJ1-1; the match to TRBD1 covers 10 bases. Looked up from germline, CDR1 is MNHEY and CDR2 is SVGAGI. V gave up 5 bases and J gave up 3 bases; unmatched junction bases: 0. The CDR3 consists of 13 residues. CDR3 residues: CASSGTGDTEAFF. CDR3 nucleotide sequence: TGTGCCAGCAGTGGGACAGGGGACACTGAAGCTTTCTTT.

V gene TRBV13 combines with J gene TRBJ1-1, with D perhaps matching TRBD1 (5 bases). This CDR3 region has 14 residues. The germline V and J ends were trimmed by 5 bases and 4 bases, with 14 bases remaining between them. Germline CDR1 PRHDT, CDR2 FYEKMQ (reference sequence). The CDR3 loop reads CASSRLGGGTEAFF. The CDR3 DNA reads TGTGCCAGCAGCCGCCTTGGGGGGGGCACTGAAGCTTTCTTT.

This rearrangement joins TRBV5-6 to TRBJ2-1, with a weak D call TRBD1 (6 bases). This CDR3 spans 16 amino acids. Germline CDR1 and CDR2: SGHDT and YYEEEE. Trimming took 1 base from V and 8 from J, leaving 19 bases between them. CDR3 sequence: CASSLTGKGVRHEQFF. The CDR3, as DNA: TGTGCCAGCAGCTTGACAGGGAAAGGGGTGAGGCATGAGCAGTTCTTC.

The J gene is TRBJ1-2, the V gene TRBV11-3; no reliable D call. CDR3 size: 16 residues. CDR1 is SGHNT and CDR2 is YENEEA in the germline V gene. Between the trimmed V and J ends, which lost 2 bases and 6 bases, there was a span of 19 bases. CDR3 sequence (DNA): TGTGCCAGCAGCTTAACTCTCGCGGGTGTAAGGAATGGCTACACCTTC. This translates into CASSLTLAGVRNGYTF.

The rearrangement links TRBV11-2 to TRBJ1-2, with 7 bases aligning to TRBD1. Unmatched junction bases numbered 6, after V lost 3 bases and J lost 2 bases. The germline V gene encodes CDR1 SGHAT and CDR2 FQNNGV. The CDR3 is 15 amino acids. The CDR3 DNA reads TGTGCCAGCAGCTTGAACCCGGACAGGAACTATGGCTACACCTTC. Its protein is CASSLNPDRNYGYTF.

V is TRBV4-1 and J is TRBJ1-6; D possibly corresponds to TRBD1 (6 bases). The CDR3 totals 18 residues. The V gene lost 3 bases and the J gene lost 0 bases, with 15 bases spanning the gap. Germline CDR1 and CDR2: MGHRA and YSYEKL. CDR3 DNA sequence: TGCGCCAGCAGCCACCCCTTCGGACAGAGCTCCTATAATTCACCCCTCCACTTT. Protein sequence: CASSHPFGQSSYNSPLHF.

This chain uses TRBV6-6 with TRBJ1-5; 8 positions match TRBD1. Per germline, CDR1 MNHNY and CDR2 SVGAGI (reference sequence). This CDR3 region has 15 residues. J gave up 5 bases and V 2 bases, and 5 bases lay outside the gene matches. The CDR3 is CASSYGGTGDQPQHF. CDR3 sequence (DNA): TGTGCCAGCAGTTACGGGGGGACAGGCGATCAGCCCCAGCATTTT.

The chain uses TRBV30 and TRBJ1-1; 8 positions agree with TRBD1. Looked up from germline, CDR1 is GTSNPN and CDR2 is SVGIG (reference sequence). This CDR3 has 13 residues. Trimming removed 4 bases from V and 6 bases from J; junction bases left unmatched: 7. In nucleotides, the CDR3 is TGTGCCTGGAAGGCAGGGGGCTTCGCTGAAGCTTTCTTT. Its translation is CAWKAGGFAEAFF.

V usage is TRBV7-2 and J usage is TRBJ1-4, with D unclear. The CDR3 totals 13 residues. CDR1 SGHTA and CDR2 FQGNSA come from the germline V gene. The V end was cut by 5 bases, the J end by 4 bases, with 8 bases between. CDR3 in amino acids: CASSPGLNEKLFF. Written as DNA, the CDR3 is TGTGCCAGCAGCCCGGGTCTTAATGAAAAACTGTTTTTT.

For this clone: Germline is not matched at one junction end, which may reflect a read error. The chain employs TRBV7-7 and TRBJ2-1, with 8 bases that match TRBD2. From germline, CDR1 is SSHAT and CDR2 FNYEAQ (reference sequence). The CDR3 length is 13 residues. CDR3 coding DNA: TGTGCTAGCAGCTTAGTGACTAGCGATGAGCAGTTCTTC. This sequence encodes CASSLVTSDEQFF. The full variable domain, in which reference TRBV7-7 and TRBJ2-1 provide the parts outside the CDR3, is GAGVSQSPRYKVTKRGQDVTLRCDPISSHATLYWYQQALGQGPEFLTYFNYEAQPDKSGLPSDRFSAERPEGSISTLTIQRTEQRDSAMYRCASSLVTSDEQFFGPGTRLTVL.

This chain links TRBV11-1 with TRBJ2-1; 13 positions match TRBD2. Germline V gives CDR1 SGHAT, CDR2 FQDESV (reference sequence). CDR3 length: 17 amino acids. The trim removed 5 bases at V and 4 bases at J, leaving 8 bases unmatched. CDR3 DNA: TGTGCCAGCAGCCTTCTTAGGACTAGCGGGGGATACAATGAGCAGTTCTTC. It translates to CASSLLRTSGGYNEQFF.

The J gene is TRBJ1-1, the V gene TRBV6-1, with a tentative D call TRBD1 (5 bases). Per the germline V gene, CDR1 is MNHNS and CDR2 is SASEGT. The CDR3 contains 15 residues. The V end lost 5 bases, the J end lost 0 bases, and 13 bases lay between the germline ends. CDR3 DNA sequence: TGTGCCAGCAGTCCGACCCAGGGTTTGAACACTGAAGCTTTCTTT. This sequence encodes CASSPTQGLNTEAFF.

The chain joins TRBV10-2 to TRBJ2-1; TRBD2 agrees at 11 bases. V was pared by 5 bases and J by 8 bases, with 8 bases of the junction left unmatched. Per germline, CDR1 WSHSY and CDR2 SAAADI. The CDR3 is 15 amino acids. This CDR3 is CASSRSGGAFDEQFF. The CDR3 DNA sequence: TGCGCCAGCAGTCGTAGCGGGGGGGCCTTCGATGAGCAGTTCTTC.

The J gene is TRBJ2-1, the V gene TRBV5-6; D uncertain. V lost 4 bases to trimming and J lost 6 bases, with 17 bases between them. This CDR3 is built from 15 residues. Germline V gene lookup returns CDR1 SGHDT and CDR2 YYEEEE. CDR3 residues: CASSQVPEQINEQFF. The CDR3 DNA is TGTGCCAGCAGCCAGGTACCGGAACAGATCAATGAGCAGTTCTTC.

The V call is TRBV2, the J call TRBJ1-3, with TRBD1 matching over 7 bases. The V and J ends lost 6 bases and 3 bases, in that order; junction bases with no gene match: 8. CDR3 length: 15 amino acids. Per germline, CDR1 SNHLY and CDR2 FYNNEI. The CDR3 bases are TGTGCCAGCAGGCTCGACAGGGAAGGTGGAAACACCATATATTTT. Translating gives CASRLDREGGNTIYF.

V usage is TRBV6-1 and J usage is TRBJ1-1; 10 bases map to TRBD1. Germline V gene data show CDR1 as MNHNS and CDR2 as SASEGT. This CDR3 region has 16 residues. V lost 0 bases to trimming and J lost 5 bases; unmatched junction nucleotides: 6. This CDR3 reads CASSEAYGQGGTEAFF. CDR3 nucleotides: TGTGCCAGCAGTGAAGCTTATGGACAGGGGGGAACTGAAGCTTTCTTT.

This clone was seen a few times. The chain combines TRBV4-1 with TRBJ1-1; D uncertain. This CDR3 contains 14 residues. Per the germline V gene, CDR1 is MGHRA and CDR2 is YSYEKL. The V and J ends lost 0 bases and 6 bases respectively, with 11 bases between them. The CDR3: CASSQDTRAPEAFF. CDR3 in DNA: TGCGCCAGCAGCCAAGACACGAGGGCCCCTGAAGCTTTCTTT.

The rearrangement links TRBV30 to TRBJ2-2, with D unclear. Germline CDR1 reads GTSNPN; CDR2 reads SVGIG (reference sequence). Between the trimmed V and J ends, which lost 8 bases and 1 base, there was a span of 14 bases. The CDR3 runs to 14 residues. The CDR3 nucleotides are TGTGCCCTCAACCAGGCAGTGAACACCGGGGAGCTGTTTTTT. It codes for CALNQAVNTGELFF.

This clone appeared a single time. The chain employs TRBV19 and TRBJ1-2; 9 bases fit TRBD1. The V gene's germline CDR1 is LNHDA and CDR2 SQIVND (reference sequence). Trimming took 6 bases from V and 2 from J; bases not matched to a gene: 4. The CDR3 covers 14 residues. CDR3 in amino acids: CASRNRGPNYGYTF. The CDR3 nucleotides are TGTGCCAGTAGGAACAGGGGGCCGAACTATGGCTACACCTTC.

A remark on this clone: Other DNA sequences from this sample encode an identical CDR3 as well. CDR3 in DNA: TGTGCCAGCAGCGTAGGGACTAGCTCCTACAATGAGCAGTTCTTC. It is translated as CASSVGTSSYNEQFF. The chain uses TRBV9 and TRBJ2-1; the match to TRBD2 covers 7 bases. Germline V CDR1 and CDR2: SGDLS, YYNGEE. The CDR3 loop spans 15 amino acids. Trimming cost V 0 bases and J 0 bases; bases outside gene matches: 0.